A selection of T cell receptor beta chains follows, all from one sample in a study of blood T cell repertoires in COVID-19. The method was immunoSEQ multiplex PCR; TCRdb's version includes in-frame clones alone and lacks a portion of them. The sample carries some 30,000 clones, 90% recorded once. Specimen: peripheral blood. Receptor source: a man aged 65 to 79 with active or convalescent COVID-19. Both conserved end residues are trimmed from each CDR3. The order of the fields is clone size, V gene, J gene, CDR3 protein. Clone size appears in some rows only: once, few, many, or a class for an expanded clone.

clone_size: -
v_call: TRBV7-3
j_call: TRBJ1-3
cdr3_aa: ASSPAGGDTIY

clone_size: once
v_call: TRBV11-1
j_call: TRBJ2-2
cdr3_aa: ASSLERPGELF

clone_size: -
v_call: TRBV3-1/TRBV3-2
j_call: TRBJ1-6
cdr3_aa: ASSPKRVSPPLH

clone_size: few
v_call: TRBV4-3
j_call: TRBJ1-2
cdr3_aa: ASSQDRRTGSGYT

clone_size: -
v_call: TRBV11-2
j_call: TRBJ1-1
cdr3_aa: ASSLRGGVNTEAF

clone_size: once
v_call: TRBV19
j_call: TRBJ1-2
cdr3_aa: ASSVNRGDGYT

clone_size: -
v_call: TRBV4-3
j_call: TRBJ1-2
cdr3_aa: ASSQEGGRGYGYT

clone_size: once
v_call: TRBV2
j_call: TRBJ1-5
cdr3_aa: ASTQGAWQPQH

clone_size: -
v_call: TRBV9
j_call: TRBJ2-5
cdr3_aa: ASSPQPDRVETQY

clone_size: -
v_call: TRBV10-3
j_call: TRBJ2-7
cdr3_aa: AISEEGGALEQY

clone_size: -
v_call: TRBV7-2
j_call: TRBJ1-6
cdr3_aa: ASSLFWDTDSYNSPLH

clone_size: -
v_call: TRBV19
j_call: TRBJ1-4
cdr3_aa: ASSLNQGMDEKLF

clone_size: -
v_call: TRBV12-3/TRBV12-4
j_call: TRBJ1-2
cdr3_aa: ASRGANYGYT

clone_size: -
v_call: TRBV7-9
j_call: TRBJ2-2
cdr3_aa: ASSATGNTGELF

clone_size: -
v_call: TRBV20-1
j_call: TRBJ2-5
cdr3_aa: SASKKETQY

clone_size: -
v_call: TRBV5-1
j_call: TRBJ2-1
cdr3_aa: ASMGQLGNEQF

clone_size: -
v_call: TRBV24-1
j_call: TRBJ2-3
cdr3_aa: ATGPGGTDTQY

clone_size: -
v_call: TRBV19
j_call: TRBJ1-2
cdr3_aa: ASSISGTGDGGYT

clone_size: -
v_call: TRBV11-2
j_call: TRBJ2-1
cdr3_aa: ASSFSAGVAYNEQF

clone_size: -
v_call: TRBV14
j_call: TRBJ1-3
cdr3_aa: ASSRQETSGNTIY

clone_size: -
v_call: TRBV5-1
j_call: TRBJ1-1
cdr3_aa: ASSEGLANTEAF

clone_size: -
v_call: TRBV5-1
j_call: TRBJ1-2
cdr3_aa: ASSLTQGNYGYT

clone_size: -
v_call: TRBV18
j_call: TRBJ1-1
cdr3_aa: ASSPTGNTEAF

clone_size: -
v_call: TRBV30
j_call: TRBJ1-1
cdr3_aa: AWNRGTGTEAF

clone_size: once
v_call: TRBV7-2
j_call: TRBJ1-3
cdr3_aa: ASNLDGSNSGNTIY

clone_size: -
v_call: TRBV15
j_call: TRBJ1-6
cdr3_aa: ATSRDQGVSSPLH

clone_size: -
v_call: TRBV5-4
j_call: TRBJ2-1
cdr3_aa: ASSETGTYNEQF

clone_size: -
v_call: TRBV2
j_call: TRBJ1-4
cdr3_aa: ASSATGGPNEKLF

clone_size: -
v_call: TRBV28
j_call: TRBJ1-5
cdr3_aa: AEGQLNQPQH

clone_size: -
v_call: TRBV7-8
j_call: TRBJ2-5
cdr3_aa: ASSLQETQY

clone_size: -
v_call: TRBV5-8
j_call: TRBJ2-6
cdr3_aa: ASSNGNSGANVLT

clone_size: -
v_call: TRBV5-1
j_call: TRBJ2-3
cdr3_aa: ASSSWTSGRTDTQY

clone_size: -
v_call: TRBV12-5
j_call: TRBJ2-3
cdr3_aa: ASGLEIYGTQY

clone_size: -
v_call: TRBV24-1
j_call: TRBJ2-7
cdr3_aa: ATSEGTGGYEQY

clone_size: -
v_call: TRBV20-1
j_call: TRBJ1-1
cdr3_aa: SASTNTEAF

clone_size: -
v_call: TRBV20-1
j_call: TRBJ2-7
cdr3_aa: SASAAGAFSYEQY

clone_size: -
v_call: TRBV3-1/TRBV3-2
j_call: TRBJ1-3
cdr3_aa: ASSPTVSSGNTIY

clone_size: -
v_call: TRBV29-1
j_call: TRBJ2-5
cdr3_aa: SVWGGRGGIGETQY

clone_size: -
v_call: TRBV6-5
j_call: TRBJ1-1
cdr3_aa: ASSYQGANTEAF

clone_size: -
v_call: TRBV3-1/TRBV3-2
j_call: TRBJ2-3
cdr3_aa: ASSRRAGLAGDDTQY

clone_size: -
v_call: TRBV6-5
j_call: TRBJ1-2
cdr3_aa: ASSYPEAGRNGYT